These 5 T cell receptor beta chains were all obtained from the same sample, sequenced in a study of CD8+CD57+ T cells in acquired aplastic anemia. Genomic DNA acted as the template from which TCR beta VDJ combination and CDR3 sequence profiling were carried out. Each CDR3 protein gets one entry after TCRdb re-called the reads with MiXCR. Of some 200,000 distinct CDR3 sequences in the sample, around 60% were seen once. The sample consisted of sorted CD4+, CD8+, or CD8+CD57+ T cells (not recorded which) from PBMCs. Every receptor here comes from a human donor in good health.

The CDR3 here is CASSIAGNGYEQYF. DNA for the CDR3: TGTGCCAGTAGTATCGCGGGGAATGGCTACGAGCAGTACTTC. This chain joins TRBV19 and TRBJ2-7; perhaps TRBD2 as D (6 bases). Germline-derived CDR1 and CDR2 are LNHDA and SQIVND (reference sequence). This CDR3 is built from 14 residues. The germline V and J ends were trimmed by 3 bases and 3 bases, with 12 bases remaining between them. The variable domain in full, with the rest retrieved from reference TRBV19 and TRBJ2-7, is DGGITQSPKYLFRKEGQNVTLSCEQNLNHDAMYWYRQDPGQGLRLIYYSQIVNDFQKGDIAEGYSVSREKKESFPLTVTSAQKNPTAFYLCASSIAGNGYEQYFGPGTRLTVT.

This clonotype was picked up one time. The chain links TRBV20-1 to TRBJ2-7; 14 positions agree with TRBD2. The junction had 3 bases not matched to a gene; V was cut back by 3 bases and J by 2 bases. The germline gives CDR1 DFQATT, CDR2 SNEGSKA (reference sequence). The CDR3 has 15 residues. CDR3 in DNA: TGCAGTGCTAGGAGACTAGCGGGGGGGACCTACGAGCAGTACTTC. This sequence encodes CSARRLAGGTYEQYF.

This clonotype was seen a handful of times. This chain connects TRBV10-3 to TRBJ2-7; D remains ambiguous. Germline V gene data show CDR1 as ENHRY and CDR2 as SYGVKD. The CDR3 spans 15 residues. V lost 5 bases to trimming and J lost 1 base, with 15 bases between them. CDR3 in DNA: TGTGCCATCAGTTCTGATAAAATTAGATCCTACGAGCAGTACTTC. Its protein is CAISSDKIRSYEQYF.

This clonotype was detected ten times or more. This chain links TRBV5-8 with TRBJ2-7, with D possibly matching TRBD1 (6 bases). The CDR3 contains 15 residues. CDR1 and CDR2 from the germline V gene are SGHTS and YDEGEE. V lost 1 base and J lost 7, with 18 bases in between. Here the CDR3 reads CASSLTGAGAWEQYF. CDR3 sequence (DNA): TGTGCCAGCAGCTTGACCGGGGCAGGGGCCTGGGAGCAGTACTTC.

The chain employs TRBV12-3 or TRBV12-4 and TRBJ1-2; D gene unclear. V lost 2 bases, J lost 1 base, and 14 bases lay in between. CDR3 length equals 16 residues. The CDR3 nucleotides read TGTGCCAGCAGTTTAATTTTCCCAGGAGATAACTATGGCTACACCTTC. It yields the protein CASSLIFPGDNYGYTF.